This entry lists 2 T cell receptor beta chains sequenced from one sample in a study of blood T cell repertoires in COVID-19. Generated by immunoSEQ multiplex PCR, the TCRdb table keeps only in-frame clones and is missing some. The sample yields hundreds of thousands of clones, about nine tenths seen once. The sequencing sample was made of PBMCs or T cells enriched from blood (not recorded which). All receptors derive from a man between 60 and 75 years old who had recovered from COVID-19.

This rearrangement joins TRBV6-5 to TRBJ2-7; 7 bases agree with TRBD2. The CDR3 is made up of 15 amino acids. The ends lost 0 bases at V and 7 bases at J; junction bases unmatched: 9. Germline-derived CDR1 and CDR2 are MNHEY and SVGAGI. The DNA for the CDR3 is TGTGCCAGCAGTTACTCTGGCGGGAGCTTGGGAGAGCAGTACTTC. Encoded protein: CASSYSGGSLGEQYF.

The chain uses TRBV18 and TRBJ1-3, with TRBD1 as a possible D gene (5 bases). The germline V and J ends were trimmed by 4 bases and 0 bases, with 16 bases remaining between them. Germline CDR1 is KGHSH and CDR2 is LQKENI. The CDR3 loop spans 17 amino acids. The CDR3 here is CASSLLPTVNSGNTIYF. DNA for the CDR3: TGTGCCAGCTCACTACTTCCGACAGTTAACTCTGGAAACACCATATATTTT.